The present T cell receptor beta chain was sequenced within a study of shared clonotypes between healthy human individuals (dated by TCRdb to 2020 to 2021). Broadly, across the study: The cohort included a few men and a couple of women between 18 and 49 years of age. For each donor, CD4 naive and CD4 memory were each given three plates, CD8 naive was given two plates, and CD8 memory was given one plate. To increase sequencing depth and limit assay-specific biases, different laboratories used diverse techniques to prepare libraries and sequence TCR repertoires. To estimate repertoire size and how much clonotype sharing occurs between individuals, the study deeply sequenced the blood TCR repertoires of about five healthy adults. Leukapheresis yielded between about 0.8 and 9.5 billion PBMCs per donor. Results the study describes overall, beyond this receptor: Pairwise subsampling indicated that sequencing depth was expected to affect the degree of clonotype sharing among donors. Sampling was limited to blood, and TCR repertoires in tissue likely differ from TCR repertoires in blood. Sharing across a few donors was observed for approximately 5% of naive CD4, less than 4% of naive CD8, 2% to 2.5% of memory CD4, and roughly 0.4% of memory CD8 clonotypes. Because the study included only a small number of donors, the genetic and exposure-history diversity represented was limited. Larger estimated clonotype richness was generally found for naive subsets than for memory subsets. Compared with non-shared clonotypes, the clonotypes found in all four sorted-subset donors had higher generation probabilities. Incomplete sequencing was indicated by rarefaction of sorted-subset datasets, despite the large sequencing depth.

Measured from the cysteine to the phenylalanine, the CDR3 is 10 residues long. Only the CDR3 DNA stays, 30 bases, in frame from base 1. V and J lose 11 bases and 4 bases, and a span of 6 bases separates them. Donors were healthy HIV-negative adults with no recently reported acute infections or vaccinations. All donors were Caucasian adults living in Nashville, Tennessee, USA. CD4+ T cells were enriched through magnetic negative selection, after which naive cells were positively selected on CD45RA and the remaining negative fraction served as the memory subset. After blood collection by leukapheresis, PBMCs were isolated using Ficoll-Histopaque density gradient centrifugation and then cryopreserved in the vapor phase of liquid nitrogen. Analytical flow cytometry was used to check the purity and quantity of each magnetically sorted T cell population. Genomic DNA was isolated from each sorted fraction and quantified by UV absorbance on a Nanodrop 2000c.

Using the deep immunoSEQ assay, TCR CDR3 regions were amplified from genomic DNA by multiplex PCR. Genomic DNA extracted from each cell subset was distributed evenly over all wells of several immunoSEQ 96-well plates, and each plate served as one replicate. For sorted subsets, approximately 210 ng genomic DNA, equal to tens of thousands of T cell genomes, was loaded into each replicate PCR. The purified libraries were quantified using a Qubit 3.0 fluorometer, sized with a Bioanalyzer 2100, and then quantified again using the KAPA Library Quantification kit. Each immunoSEQ 96-well plate was sequenced on its own single-read 150-cycle Illumina NextSeq 550 flow cell. As for the original processing: Because the immunoSEQ output held only junctional sequences and lacked quality scores, the filtering could not match the filtering applied to full-length reads. To assign V/J genes and CDR3, sequences were annotated against IMGT germline references using PyIR, a Python wrapper for IgBLAST v1.9. Reads were removed for weak V/J assignments (E-value above 1e-6), missing CDR3, stop codons, out-of-frame junctions, or ambiguous translated residues. A V3J clonotype was defined by an identical inferred V gene, J gene, and CDR3 amino acid sequence. The percentage overlap between two repertoires was calculated by dividing the number of shared unique clonotypes by the size of the smaller repertoire. Three approaches were used to assess repertoire richness: RTK rarefaction, the Chao1 estimator, and Recon v2.1 estimates of unobserved clonotypes. For all TCRbeta clonotypes obtained by the gDNA method from a few donors, generation probabilities were computed with OLGA. TCRdb's version of the immuneACCESS table is confined to in-frame rearrangements and falls short of the full clone set. An unresolved V gene accounts for under half of the shortfall where checked; the remainder is of unknown origin. For V, J and clone size, that table is used; D and trimming come from the DNA. The sample has nearly 1 million clones on record, around three quarters of them singletons. Together, the top ten hold 1.5% of the sample.

Remarks on this clone: The clone's antigen remains unknown. No base quality information exists; no much larger clone differs at one position.

The chain is assembled from TRBV23-1 and TRBJ1-5; the D gene cannot be resolved reliably. TRBV23-1 carries the ORF label, with uncertain function. The sample taken for sequencing was memory CD4+ T cells sorted from blood. What the cell subset or site label conveys for this sample: CD45RA-negative fraction. The TCR originated in a man between 18 and 29 years old in good health. The DNA is TGCGCCGGAGGTAATCAGCCCCAGCATTTT. Its translation is CAGGNQPQHF.